Each of the 32 T cell receptor beta chains below was sequenced from the same sample in a study of blood T cell repertoires in COVID-19. Some clones are missing from TCRdb's copy, which holds only in-frame ones; the method was immunoSEQ multiplex PCR. The table includes approximately 330,000 clones, approximately 86% detected once. Sample: PBMCs or T cells enriched from blood (not recorded which). The origin of the receptors is a woman in her forties with acute COVID-19.

In DNA form, the CDR3 reads TGTGCCAGTAGTATAGATCCCCTACTGAGCGGGAGTAACAATGAGCAGTTCTTC. Its translation: CASSIDPLLSGSNNEQFF. The V gene is TRBV19, the J gene TRBJ2-1, with 8 bases lining up with TRBD2. V lost 0 bases to trimming and J lost 5 bases; unmatched junction nucleotides: 12. CDR3 length: 18 amino acids. Germline CDR1 is LNHDA and CDR2 is SQIVND (reference sequence).

The chain is built from TRBV3-1 (or the pseudogene TRBV3-2) and TRBJ2-1, with D uncertain. The CDR3 covers 15 residues. The germline CDR1 and CDR2 sequences are LGHDT and YNNKEL (reference sequence). V was shortened by 0 bases and J by 1 base, with 7 bases between the two germline ends. CDR3 in amino acids: CASSQELSSYNEQFF. For the CDR3, the DNA is TGTGCCAGCAGCCAAGAATTGAGTTCCTACAATGAGCAGTTCTTC.

This sequence joins TRBV27 and TRBJ2-4; no reliable D call. Per germline, CDR1 MNHEY and CDR2 SMNVEV (reference sequence). Trimming stripped 7 bases from V and 5 bases from J, with 6 bases between. The CDR3 sequence is 11 residues long. The CDR3 loop reads CASTTENIQYF. CDR3 DNA: TGTGCCAGCACAACAGAAAACATTCAGTACTTC.

CDR3 amino acids: CASSQTGTGNQPQHF. In DNA, the CDR3 is TGCGCCAGCAGCCAGACCGGGACAGGGAATCAGCCCCAGCATTTT. J is TRBJ1-5 and V is TRBV4-3; 9 nucleotides match TRBD1. Germline V gene sequence: CDR1 LGHNA, CDR2 YSLEER. This CDR3 region has 15 residues. Trimming cost V 3 bases and J 4 bases; bases outside gene matches: 4.

The chain uses TRBV9 and TRBJ2-2, with D possibly matching TRBD2 (5 bases). This CDR3 contains 14 residues. Germline V gene lookup returns CDR1 SGDLS and CDR2 YYNGEE. Trimming left V 1 base short and J 5 bases short, with 9 bases between. CDR3 protein: CASSVLPGTGELFF. In DNA form, the CDR3 reads TGTGCCAGCAGCGTACTCCCGGGGACCGGGGAGCTGTTTTTT.

The chain combines TRBV5-1 with TRBJ2-7, with D possibly being TRBD2 (5 bases). Germline V gives CDR1 SGHRS, CDR2 YFSETQ. V lost 0 bases and J lost 7, with 17 bases in between. The CDR3 length is 15 residues. The CDR3 nucleotides are TGCGCCAGCAGCTTGGGGAGTACCGGACGAGGGGAGCAGTACTTC. This sequence encodes CASSLGSTGRGEQYF.

The V gene is TRBV7-2, the J gene TRBJ2-1, with TRBD1 matching over 9 bases. Germline CDR1 SGHTA, CDR2 FQGNSA. Trimming at V came to 2 bases and at J to 3 bases, leaving 14 bases not matched to a gene. CDR3 size: 19 residues. The CDR3, as DNA: TGTGCCAGCAGCTTAATCCTCCTTCCCGGGACAGGGAGCTACAATGAGCAGTTCTTC. It specifies CASSLILLPGTGSYNEQFF.

This clone occurred a few times. The genes are TRBV7-9 and TRBJ2-7, with D maybe TRBD1 (5 bases). The CDR3 covers 13 residues. The germline V gene has CDR1 SEHNR and CDR2 FQNEAQ (reference sequence). V was trimmed by 5 bases and J by 1 base, leaving 9 bases between them. The CDR3 DNA sequence: TGTGCCAGCAGCGACGCAGGGTCCTACGAGCAGTACTTC. As protein: CASSDAGSYEQYF.

The J gene is TRBJ1-1, the V gene TRBV5-1, with a weak D call TRBD1 (5 bases). This CDR3 has 13 residues. Germline CDR1 is SGHRS and CDR2 is YFSETQ. V shed 5 bases and J shed 6 bases, with 14 bases lying between them. CDR3 in DNA: TGCGCCAGCAGACCCGGGACTATTCCTGAAGCTTTCTTT. Its protein is CASRPGTIPEAFF.

The rearrangement joins TRBV7-2 to TRBJ1-6; possible D gene TRBD1, 6 bases. The CDR3 loop spans 14 amino acids. Germline CDR1 and CDR2: SGHTA and FQGNSA. The germline V and J ends were trimmed by 6 bases and 9 bases, with 15 bases remaining between them. The CDR3 bases are TGTGCCAGCAGGGGAGGGGGGGGTGGTTCACCCCTCCACTTT. It translates to CASRGGGGGSPLHF. The complete variable domain, with remaining parts taken from reference TRBV7-2 and TRBJ1-6, reads GAGVSQSPSNKVTEKGKDVELRCDPISGHTALYWYRQSLGQGLEFLIYFQGNSAPDKSGLPSDRFSAERTGGSVSTLTIQRTQQEDSAVYLCASRGGGGGSPLHFGNGTRLTVT.

V is TRBV7-9 and J is TRBJ2-1, with TRBD2 matching over 7 bases. The CDR3 contains 14 residues. V lost 5 bases and J lost 7; bases outside the gene matches: 8. Germline V gives CDR1 SEHNR, CDR2 FQNEAQ (reference sequence). CDR3 nucleotides: TGTGCCAGCAGCCTATCGGGAGGAATGAATGAGCAGTTCTTC. Its translation: CASSLSGGMNEQFF.

This clone was recorded only once. This sequence joins TRBV27 and TRBJ1-1, with 9 bases matching TRBD1. This CDR3 has 15 residues. V shed 5 bases, J shed 4 bases, and the junction held 8 bases outside the gene matches. Per the germline V gene, CDR1 is MNHEY and CDR2 is SMNVEV (reference sequence). The CDR3 here is CASSQGQGRRTEAFF. The CDR3 bases are TGTGCCAGCAGTCAGGGACAGGGAAGACGCACTGAAGCTTTCTTT.

The V and J genes are TRBV16 and TRBJ2-2; TRBD1 matches at 9 bases. The junction had 4 bases not matched to a gene; V was cut back by 5 bases and J by 6 bases. The germline V gene encodes CDR1 KGHSY and CDR2 FQNENV. The CDR3 consists of 14 residues. The CDR3 spells CASSVRQGAGELFF. The CDR3 coding sequence is TGTGCCAGCAGCGTTCGACAGGGGGCCGGGGAGCTGTTTTTT. Together with reference TRBV16 and TRBJ2-2, the CDR3 gives the full variable domain: GEEVAQTPKHLVRGEGQKAKLYCAPIKGHSYVFWYQQVLKNEFKFLISFQNENVFDETGMPKERFSAKCLPNSPCSLEIQATKLEDSAVYFCASSVRQGAGELFFGEGSRLTVL.

The J gene is TRBJ2-7, the V gene TRBV27; TRBD1 might be the D (5 bases). The CDR3 runs to 14 residues. Germline CDR1 MNHEY, CDR2 SMNVEV (reference sequence). V was shortened by 4 bases and J by 2 bases, with 12 bases between the two germline ends. The CDR3 coding sequence is TGTGCCAGCAGTTGGACGACAGACGCCTACGAGCAGTACTTC. Encoded protein: CASSWTTDAYEQYF.

This clone was recorded only once. The chain combines TRBV6-5 with TRBJ1-3; D gene uncertain. Trimming removed 4 bases at V and 0 bases at J, with 10 bases between. The length of the CDR3 is 15 residues. CDR1 is MNHEY, CDR2 SVGAGI, per germline. CDR3 loop: CASSFYGHSGNTIYF. The CDR3 bases are TGTGCCAGCAGTTTTTACGGTCACTCTGGAAACACCATATATTTT.

This chain joins TRBV12-3 or TRBV12-4 and TRBJ2-7; D is unresolved. The V end was cut by 2 bases, the J end by 7 bases, with 9 bases between. This CDR3 comprises 12 residues. The CDR3 sequence: CASSLISWEQYF. Here the CDR3 DNA reads TGTGCCAGCAGTTTAATTAGCTGGGAGCAGTACTTC.

This sequence joins TRBV18 and TRBJ2-7; 8 nucleotides agree with TRBD1. Germline V gene data show CDR1 as KGHSH and CDR2 as LQKENI. The CDR3 extends over 15 amino acids. Trimming removed 3 bases from V and 7 bases from J; junction bases left unmatched: 11. The CDR3 here is CASSPNTGGRGEQYF. CDR3 nucleotides: TGTGCCAGCTCACCTAATACAGGGGGTCGGGGTGAGCAGTACTTC.

CDR3 coding DNA: TGTGCCAGCAGTTTAAGGGTTCTAGGAGCGGGAGCGAGGGCGCAGTTCTTC. Its protein product is CASSLRVLGAGARAQFF. This chain links TRBV28 with TRBJ2-1; the match to TRBD2 covers 8 bases. The CDR3 is made up of 17 amino acids. Germline loops: CDR1 MDHEN, CDR2 SYDVKM. Germline trimming cut 2 bases from V and 12 bases from J; bases unmatched to any gene: 18.

V is TRBV3-1 (or the pseudogene TRBV3-2) and J is TRBJ1-2; D is unclear. The V gene's germline CDR1 is LGHDT and CDR2 YNNKEL (reference sequence). V gave up 1 base and J gave up 2 bases, with 14 bases separating them. This CDR3 region has 16 residues. The DNA of the CDR3 is TGTGCCAGCAGCCAAGGAGGGCAGGAGATAAACTATGGCTACACCTTC. It codes for CASSQGGQEINYGYTF.

V is TRBV3-1 (or the pseudogene TRBV3-2) and J is TRBJ2-1; 9 bases line up with TRBD2. The V segment lost 0 bases and the J segment 5 bases; nucleotides outside the gene matches: 5. Germline V gives CDR1 LGHDT, CDR2 YNNKEL (reference sequence). This CDR3 spans 16 amino acids. This CDR3 is CASSQERLAADNEQFF. CDR3 nucleotides: TGTGCCAGCAGCCAAGAAAGACTAGCGGCCGACAATGAGCAGTTCTTC.

The V call is TRBV2, the J call TRBJ2-1, with 7 nucleotides matching TRBD1. J gave up 7 bases and V 6 bases, and 6 bases lay outside the gene matches. This CDR3 region has 13 residues. From germline, CDR1 is SNHLY and CDR2 FYNNEI. Here the CDR3 reads CASRGDSFNEQFF. The DNA of the CDR3 is TGTGCCAGCAGGGGGGACAGCTTTAATGAGCAGTTCTTC.

The gene calls are TRBV15 and TRBJ2-3; TRBD2 might be the D (5 bases). Germline-derived CDR1 and CDR2 are LNHNV and YYDKDF (reference sequence). CDR3 length: 12 residues. V dropped 0 bases and J dropped 8 bases, with 6 bases sitting between them. CDR3 nucleotide sequence: TGTGCCACCAGCAGAGATCGGGGTACGCAGTATTTT. Its protein is CATSRDRGTQYF.

The chain recombines TRBV6-2 or TRBV6-3 with TRBJ1-2; TRBD1 matches at 9 bases. With V trimmed by 3 bases and J by 7 bases, 6 bases remained unmatched. CDR1 is MNHEY and CDR2 is SVGEGT in the germline V gene. This CDR3 is 14 amino acids long. CDR3: CASSYLQTGGGYTF. CDR3 nucleotides: TGTGCCAGCAGTTATCTACAGACAGGGGGTGGCTACACCTTC.

This chain joins TRBV11-2 and TRBJ2-6; TRBD1 agrees at 9 bases. Germline values: CDR1 SGHAT, CDR2 FQNNGV. Trimming at V came to 5 bases and at J to 0 bases, leaving 8 bases not matched to a gene. CDR3 length equals 18 residues. In DNA form, the CDR3 reads TGTGCCAGCAGCCACAGGGGGCGCGAAAGCTCTGGGGCCAACGTCCTGACTTTC. This encodes CASSHRGRESSGANVLTF.

V and J are TRBV6-2 or TRBV6-3 and TRBJ1-1; D is perhaps TRBD1 (6 bases). The CDR3 is 15 residues long. Per germline, CDR1 MNHEY and CDR2 SVGEGT. V shed 2 bases and J shed 10 bases, with 20 bases lying between them. Here the CDR3 DNA reads TGTGCCAGCAGTTACCCACAGGGTGGCGTAAATGGAGCTTTCTTT. It codes for CASSYPQGGVNGAFF.

The chain couples TRBV7-9 to TRBJ2-2; the match to TRBD2 covers 9 bases. This CDR3 region has 16 residues. V lost 5 bases, J lost 1 base, and 5 bases stayed unmatched. Germline values: CDR1 SEHNR, CDR2 FQNEAQ (reference sequence). CDR3 residues: CASSRASGVNTGELFF. The CDR3 nucleotides are TGTGCCAGCAGCCGAGCTAGCGGGGTGAACACCGGGGAGCTGTTTTTT.

This clone was detected only once. This chain links TRBV3-1 (or the pseudogene TRBV3-2) with TRBJ1-5; the D is unclear. The ends were cut back, 1 base at V and 9 bases at J, with 13 bases in the middle. The CDR3 contains 14 residues. Germline CDR1 LGHDT, CDR2 YNNKEL (reference sequence). The CDR3 region is CASSQVGGELPQHF. The DNA for the CDR3 is TGTGCCAGCAGCCAAGTCGGCGGGGAACTGCCCCAGCATTTT.

This clone was detected a few times. The genes are TRBV10-3 and TRBJ1-6; TRBD1 matches at 8 bases. Germline CDR1 ENHRY, CDR2 SYGVKD. This CDR3 comprises 15 residues. J gave up 12 bases and V 0 bases, and 7 bases lay outside the gene matches. The CDR3 reads CAISESGGQGEPLHF. The CDR3 DNA follows: TGTGCCATCAGTGAGTCGGGAGGACAGGGAGAACCCCTCCACTTT.

The chain has TRBV4-3 and TRBJ1-2; a weak D match, TRBD1 (5 bases). V lost 0 bases to trimming and J lost 3 bases, with 14 bases between them. In germline, CDR1 is LGHNA, CDR2 YSLEER. There are 16 residues in the CDR3. CDR3 sequence reads: CASSQDTGGMDYGYTF. CDR3 sequence (DNA): TGCGCCAGCAGCCAAGATACGGGGGGTATGGACTATGGCTACACCTTC.

This chain's CDR3 is CASSPLSSGNTEAFF. The CDR3 region has the DNA TGTGCCAGCAGCCCGCTGAGTTCAGGGAACACTGAAGCTTTCTTT. The chain recombines TRBV4-2 with TRBJ1-1; D unclear. The CDR3 contains 15 residues. Germline V gene data show CDR1 as LGHNA and CDR2 as YNFKEQ. V shed 4 bases and J shed 1 base, with 13 bases lying between them.

This rearrangement joins TRBV7-3 to TRBJ1-1; 8 bases line up with TRBD1. This CDR3 has 15 amino acids. Germline-derived CDR1 and CDR2 are SGHTA and FQGTGA. V shed 2 bases and J 5 bases; nucleotides not matched to a gene: 7. The CDR3 loop reads CASSLQGAGRTEAFF. The CDR3 bases are TGTGCCAGCAGCTTACAGGGGGCGGGGAGGACTGAAGCTTTCTTT.

V gene TRBV4-1 combines with J gene TRBJ1-3; unclear D gene. The CDR3 runs 16 residues. Germline values: CDR1 MGHRA, CDR2 YSYEKL. Trimming took off 0 bases at V and 0 bases at J, with 9 bases between the two ends. For the CDR3, the DNA is TGCGCCAGCAGCCAAGATCTGAAGCCCTCTGGAAACACCATATATTTT. This translates into CASSQDLKPSGNTIYF.